A selection of T cell receptor beta chains follows, all from one sample in a study of OX40 agonist ivuxolimab in advanced cancers. Clones were read by immunoSEQ multiplex PCR, and TCRdb kept only the in-frame ones, dropping some. The table includes about 60,000 clones, 80% to 85% detected once. The source was CD4+ or CD8+ T cells sorted from blood, collected in a trial of the OX40 agonist ivuxolimab. These receptor sequences come from an adult with an advanced solid tumor such as melanoma, head and neck, liver or kidney cancer. Each CDR3 is given with its conserved first and last residue. Fields, in order: V gene, clone size, CDR3 length, CDR3 protein. Clone size is shown for a subset of rows, as once, few, many or a class of expanded clone.

V: TRBV10-3; size: NA; length: 13; CDR3: CAIRLQGNTEAFF
V: TRBV11-1; size: NA; length: 15; CDR3: CASSWGQETYNEQFF
V: TRBV27; size: NA; length: 14; CDR3: CASSPFRGFWEQYF
V: TRBV4-2; size: NA; length: 16; CDR3: CASSQAGTGVRETQYF
V: TRBV2; size: few; length: 13; CDR3: CASSGGLAKTQYF
V: TRBV5-8; size: NA; length: 11; CDR3: CASSPYNEQFF
V: TRBV9; size: few; length: 15; CDR3: CASSIGQGGRETQYF
V: TRBV5-8; size: NA; length: 14; CDR3: CASSLDRHLGGYTF
V: TRBV2; size: NA; length: 15; CDR3: CASSWTSGMYNEQFF
V: TRBV27; size: NA; length: 16; CDR3: CASSSLGLAGTNEQFF
V: TRBV6-5; size: few; length: 15; CDR3: CASSYSAGGKKSLHF
V: TRBV19; size: NA; length: 15; CDR3: CASIDGTANEGKLFF
V: TRBV6-5; size: NA; length: 16; CDR3: CASSYSRTGGGYGYTF
V: TRBV6-5; size: NA; length: 15; CDR3: CASSRLAGPSGEQYF
V: TRBV4-2; size: NA; length: 15; CDR3: CASSPGDTGSYGYTF
V: TRBV6-5; size: NA; length: 13; CDR3: CASSSLGPYEQYF
V: TRBV19; size: NA; length: 15; CDR3: CASSITGLSNQPQHF
V: TRBV5-8; size: NA; length: 16; CDR3: CASSLERLGVQETQYF
V: TRBV4-3; size: NA; length: 16; CDR3: CASSQEWDNSGNTIYF
V: TRBV6-6; size: once; length: 15; CDR3: CASSYGSSSYNEQFF
V: TRBV10-3; size: once; length: 14; CDR3: CAISAGFSTDTQYF
V: TRBV10-2; size: once; length: 14; CDR3: CATRGQGDTGELFF
V: TRBV5-4; size: NA; length: 14; CDR3: CASSMAGKQETQYF
V: TRBV11-2; size: NA; length: 18; CDR3: CASSLEGTGVNSNQPQHF
V: TRBV19; size: NA; length: 13; CDR3: CASNLAGGGEQYF
V: TRBV7-3; size: NA; length: 13; CDR3: CASSFREGETQYF
V: TRBV27; size: NA; length: 16; CDR3: CASSVRAGAVDTEAFF
V: TRBV6-1; size: NA; length: 15; CDR3: CASSANRDGDYEQYF
V: TRBV5-1; size: NA; length: 13; CDR3: CASSRDIYNEQFF
V: TRBV6-1; size: NA; length: 14; CDR3: CASSEGGGNQPQHF
V: TRBV30; size: NA; length: 13; CDR3: CAWSLQGNYGYTF
V: TRBV5-4; size: NA; length: 15; CDR3: CASTNPGTPNTEAFF
V: TRBV6-6; size: NA; length: 13; CDR3: CASSSQGSYGYTF
V: TRBV15; size: NA; length: 17; CDR3: CATSRDTGVGKNEKLFF